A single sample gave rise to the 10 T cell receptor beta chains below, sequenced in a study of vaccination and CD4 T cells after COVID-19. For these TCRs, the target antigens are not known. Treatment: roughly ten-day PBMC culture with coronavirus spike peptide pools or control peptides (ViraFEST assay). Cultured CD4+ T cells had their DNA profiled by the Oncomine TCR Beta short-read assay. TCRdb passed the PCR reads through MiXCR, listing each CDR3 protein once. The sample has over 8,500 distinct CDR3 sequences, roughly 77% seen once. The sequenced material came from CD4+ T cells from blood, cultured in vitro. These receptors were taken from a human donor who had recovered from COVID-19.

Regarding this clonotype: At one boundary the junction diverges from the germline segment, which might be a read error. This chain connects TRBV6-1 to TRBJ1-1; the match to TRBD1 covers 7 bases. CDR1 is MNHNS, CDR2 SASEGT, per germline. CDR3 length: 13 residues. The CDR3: CASSETSETGLLF. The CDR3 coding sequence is TGTGCCAGCAGTGAAACTTCCGAGACAGGGCTTCTCTTT.

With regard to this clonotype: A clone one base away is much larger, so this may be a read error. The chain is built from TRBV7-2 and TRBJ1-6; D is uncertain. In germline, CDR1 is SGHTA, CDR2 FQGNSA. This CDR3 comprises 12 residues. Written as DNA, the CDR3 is TGTGCCAGCAGTCTGTATAATTCACCCCCCCACTTT. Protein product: CASSLYNSPPHF.

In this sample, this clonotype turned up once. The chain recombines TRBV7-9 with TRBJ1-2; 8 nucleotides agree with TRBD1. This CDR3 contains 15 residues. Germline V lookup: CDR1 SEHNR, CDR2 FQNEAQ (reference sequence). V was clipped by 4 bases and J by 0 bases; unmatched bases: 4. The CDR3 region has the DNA TGTGCCAGCAGCTCACTGACAGGGGCTAACTATGGCTACACCTTC. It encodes CASSSLTGANYGYTF.

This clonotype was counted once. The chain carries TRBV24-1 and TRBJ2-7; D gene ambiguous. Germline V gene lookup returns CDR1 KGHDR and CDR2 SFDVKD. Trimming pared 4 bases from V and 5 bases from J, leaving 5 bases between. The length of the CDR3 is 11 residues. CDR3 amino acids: CATSDLHEQYF. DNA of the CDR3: TGTGCCACCAGTGACCTCCACGAGCAGTACTTC.

CDR3 residues: CASSLVSGFNQPQHF. In nucleotides, the CDR3 is TGTGCCAGCAGCTTAGTGTCAGGGTTCAATCAGCCCCAGCATTTT. V gene TRBV7-2 combines with J gene TRBJ1-5, with D perhaps matching TRBD1 (5 bases). Trimming removed 1 base from V and 3 bases from J, with 10 bases in between. Germline V gene sequence: CDR1 SGHTA, CDR2 FQGNSA. The CDR3 contains 15 residues.

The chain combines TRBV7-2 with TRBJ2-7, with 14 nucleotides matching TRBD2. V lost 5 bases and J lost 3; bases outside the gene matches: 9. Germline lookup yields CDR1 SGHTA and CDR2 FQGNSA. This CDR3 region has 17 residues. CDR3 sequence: CASSPFTGTSGSYEQYF. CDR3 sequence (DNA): TGTGCCAGCAGCCCCTTCACTGGGACTAGCGGGAGCTACGAGCAGTACTTC.

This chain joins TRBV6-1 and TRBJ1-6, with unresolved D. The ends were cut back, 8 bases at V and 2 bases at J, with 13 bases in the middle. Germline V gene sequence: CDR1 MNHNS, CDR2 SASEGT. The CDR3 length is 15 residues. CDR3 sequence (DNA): TGTGCCAGCGCATGGGAAGGAGCCTATAATTCACCCCTCCACTTT. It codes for CASAWEGAYNSPLHF.

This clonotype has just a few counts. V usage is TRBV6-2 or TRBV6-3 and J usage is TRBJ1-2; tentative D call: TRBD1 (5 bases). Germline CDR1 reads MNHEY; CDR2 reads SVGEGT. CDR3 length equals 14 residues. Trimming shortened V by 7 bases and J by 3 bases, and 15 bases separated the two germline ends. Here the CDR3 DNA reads TGTGCCAGCACCCTACAGGCGAGCGACTATGGCTACACCTTC. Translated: CASTLQASDYGYTF.

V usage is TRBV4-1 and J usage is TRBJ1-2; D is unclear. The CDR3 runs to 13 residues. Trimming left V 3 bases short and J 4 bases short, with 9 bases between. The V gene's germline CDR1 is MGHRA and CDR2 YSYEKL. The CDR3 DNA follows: TGCGCCAGCAGCCATTGGCAGTCCTATGGCTACACCTTC. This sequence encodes CASSHWQSYGYTF.

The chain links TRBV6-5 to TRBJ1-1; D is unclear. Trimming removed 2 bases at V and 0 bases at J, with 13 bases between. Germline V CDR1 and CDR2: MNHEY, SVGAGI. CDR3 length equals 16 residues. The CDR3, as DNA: TGTGCCAGCAGTTACATTGTCGTCGCAATGAACACTGAAGCTTTCTTT. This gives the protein CASSYIVVAMNTEAFF.